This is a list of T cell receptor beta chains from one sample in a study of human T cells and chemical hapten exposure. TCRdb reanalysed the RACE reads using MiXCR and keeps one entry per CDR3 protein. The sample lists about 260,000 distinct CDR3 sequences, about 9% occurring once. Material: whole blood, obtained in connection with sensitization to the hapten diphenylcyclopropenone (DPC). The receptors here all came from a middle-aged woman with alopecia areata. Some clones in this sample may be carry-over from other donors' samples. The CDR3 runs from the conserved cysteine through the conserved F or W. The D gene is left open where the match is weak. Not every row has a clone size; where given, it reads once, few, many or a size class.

cdr3_aa: CASSPGLGTDTQYF
cdr3_nt: TGTGCCAGCAGCCCGGGACTTGGCACAGATACGCAGTATTTT
d_call: .
cdr3_length: 14
clone_size: many
j_call: TRBJ2-3
v_call: TRBV4-2

cdr3_aa: CASSPGDRPYEQYF
cdr3_nt: TGTGCCAGCAGTCCGGGGGACAGGCCCTACGAGCAGTACTTC
d_call: TRBD1
cdr3_length: 14
clone_size: many
j_call: TRBJ2-7
v_call: TRBV27

cdr3_aa: CASSSGDSINLHTEAFF
cdr3_nt: TGTGCCAGCAGTTCGGGGGACAGCATAAATTTACACACTGAAGCTTTCTTT
d_call: TRBD1
cdr3_length: 17
clone_size: .
j_call: TRBJ1-1
v_call: TRBV6-2/TRBV6-3

cdr3_aa: CASRIEDTQYF
cdr3_nt: TGTGCCAGCAGGATAGAAGATACGCAGTATTTT
d_call: .
cdr3_length: 11
clone_size: few
j_call: TRBJ2-3
v_call: TRBV2

cdr3_aa: CASSPRPQGAETQYF
cdr3_nt: TGTGCCAGCTCACCCCGTCCCCAGGGGGCAGAGACCCAGTACTTC
d_call: TRBD1
cdr3_length: 15
clone_size: .
j_call: TRBJ2-5
v_call: TRBV18

cdr3_aa: CASSRMVGRLEQFF
cdr3_nt: TGTGCCAGCAGCCGCATGGTCGGTCGGTTGGAGCAGTTCTTC
d_call: .
cdr3_length: 14
clone_size: few
j_call: TRBJ2-1
v_call: TRBV12-3/TRBV12-4

cdr3_aa: CASSFVGPQHF
cdr3_nt: TGTGCCAGCAGTTTTGTAGGACCCCAGCATTTT
d_call: .
cdr3_length: 11
clone_size: few
j_call: TRBJ1-5
v_call: TRBV6-2/TRBV6-3

cdr3_aa: CASSYDGHSYNEQFF
cdr3_nt: TGTGCCAGCAGTTACGACGGGCACTCCTACAATGAGCAGTTCTTC
d_call: .
cdr3_length: 15
clone_size: few
j_call: TRBJ2-1
v_call: TRBV6-5

cdr3_aa: CASSFSGYNQPQHF
cdr3_nt: TGTGCCAGCAGTTTTAGCGGTTACAATCAGCCCCAGCATTTT
d_call: .
cdr3_length: 14
clone_size: .
j_call: TRBJ1-5
v_call: TRBV12-3/TRBV12-4

cdr3_aa: CASSSYTEETQYF
cdr3_nt: TGTGCCAGCAGCTCGTACACGGAGGAGACCCAGTACTTC
d_call: .
cdr3_length: 13
clone_size: few
j_call: TRBJ2-5
v_call: TRBV7-2

cdr3_aa: CASGGGSAKNTEAFF
cdr3_nt: TGTGCCAGCGGTGGGGGGAGCGCAAAGAACACTGAAGCTTTCTTT
d_call: .
cdr3_length: 15
clone_size: .
j_call: TRBJ1-1
v_call: TRBV4-2

cdr3_aa: CASSPGTVDSPLHF
cdr3_nt: TGCGCCAGCAGCCCCGGGACAGTTGATTCACCCCTCCACTTT
d_call: TRBD1
cdr3_length: 14
clone_size: .
j_call: TRBJ1-6
v_call: TRBV5-1

cdr3_aa: CASSYWGSRATEAFF
cdr3_nt: TGTGCCAGCAGTTACTGGGGGTCCCGGGCCACTGAAGCTTTCTTT
d_call: .
cdr3_length: 15
clone_size: .
j_call: TRBJ1-1
v_call: TRBV6-5

cdr3_aa: CASSLIGVLQSEQYF
cdr3_nt: TGTGCCAGCAGCTTGATAGGGGTTCTTCAATCCGAGCAGTACTTC
d_call: .
cdr3_length: 15
clone_size: many
j_call: TRBJ2-7
v_call: TRBV5-6

cdr3_aa: CASQDREYNEQFF
cdr3_nt: TGTGCCAGCCAGGACAGGGAATACAATGAGCAGTTCTTC
d_call: TRBD1
cdr3_length: 13
clone_size: .
j_call: TRBJ2-1
v_call: TRBV28

cdr3_aa: CASSQVLGMGSGNNYGYTF
cdr3_nt: TGCGCCAGCAGCCAAGTACTAGGGATGGGGAGTGGAAATAACTATGGCTACACCTTC
d_call: .
cdr3_length: 19
clone_size: many
j_call: TRBJ1-2
v_call: TRBV4-3

cdr3_aa: CASSLSLAENIQYF
cdr3_nt: TGTGCCAGCAGTTTATCTCTAGCGGAAAACATTCAGTACTTC
d_call: TRBD2
cdr3_length: 14
clone_size: .
j_call: TRBJ2-4
v_call: TRBV27

cdr3_aa: CASSLGVGQETQYF
cdr3_nt: TGCGCCAGCAGCTTGGGGGTCGGGCAAGAGACCCAGTACTTC
d_call: .
cdr3_length: 14
clone_size: few
j_call: TRBJ2-5
v_call: TRBV5-1

cdr3_aa: CASSPRAGRDEKLFF
cdr3_nt: TGTGCCAGCAGTCCCCGTGCGGGAAGGGATGAAAAACTGTTTTTT
d_call: .
cdr3_length: 15
clone_size: many
j_call: TRBJ1-4
v_call: TRBV12-3/TRBV12-4

cdr3_aa: CASSFLNEQYF
cdr3_nt: TGTGCCAGCAGCTTTCTTAACGAGCAGTACTTC
d_call: .
cdr3_length: 11
clone_size: .
j_call: TRBJ2-7
v_call: TRBV7-8

cdr3_aa: CASSLAGESNEQFF
cdr3_nt: TGTGCCAGCAGCTTAGCTGGAGAAAGCAATGAGCAGTTCTTC
d_call: .
cdr3_length: 14
clone_size: few
j_call: TRBJ2-1
v_call: TRBV11-2

cdr3_aa: CASSQADSEAFF
cdr3_nt: TGCGCCAGCAGCCAGGCGGACAGCGAAGCTTTCTTT
d_call: .
cdr3_length: 12
clone_size: .
j_call: TRBJ1-1
v_call: TRBV5-1

cdr3_aa: CASSQQEPQPQHF
cdr3_nt: TGCGCCAGCAGCCAACAGGAGCCCCAGCCCCAGCATTTT
d_call: .
cdr3_length: 13
clone_size: few
j_call: TRBJ1-5
v_call: TRBV4-1

cdr3_aa: CASSPLPEGTGELFF
cdr3_nt: TGTGCCAGCAGCCCCCTTCCCGAGGGAACCGGGGAGCTGTTTTTT
d_call: .
cdr3_length: 15
clone_size: .
j_call: TRBJ2-2
v_call: TRBV6-5

cdr3_aa: CASSQPPAGFYEQYF
cdr3_nt: TGTGCCAGCAGCCAACCCCCAGCAGGATTCTACGAGCAGTACTTC
d_call: .
cdr3_length: 15
clone_size: .
j_call: TRBJ2-7
v_call: TRBV7-6

cdr3_aa: CATSSQHTGELFF
cdr3_nt: TGTGCCACCTCTTCCCAACACACCGGGGAGCTGTTTTTT
d_call: .
cdr3_length: 13
clone_size: few
j_call: TRBJ2-2
v_call: TRBV6-6

cdr3_aa: CASSQGGANTEAFF
cdr3_nt: TGTGCCAGCAGTCAGGGGGGGGCGAACACTGAAGCTTTCTTT
d_call: TRBD1
cdr3_length: 14
clone_size: .
j_call: TRBJ1-1
v_call: TRBV6-1

cdr3_aa: CASLRGGYNEQFF
cdr3_nt: TGTGCCAGCCTTAGGGGGGGGTACAATGAGCAGTTCTTC
d_call: .
cdr3_length: 13
clone_size: .
j_call: TRBJ2-1
v_call: TRBV28

cdr3_aa: CASSQDRAVTEAFF
cdr3_nt: TGCGCCAGCAGCCAAGACAGGGCGGTGACTGAAGCTTTCTTT
d_call: .
cdr3_length: 14
clone_size: many
j_call: TRBJ1-1
v_call: TRBV4-3

cdr3_aa: CATVEQYF
cdr3_nt: TGTGCCACCGTCGAGCAGTACTTC
d_call: .
cdr3_length: 8
clone_size: .
j_call: TRBJ2-7
v_call: TRBV24-1

cdr3_aa: CSVQGIWVTEAFF
cdr3_nt: TGCAGCGTTCAAGGTATTTGGGTGACTGAAGCTTTCTTT
d_call: .
cdr3_length: 13
clone_size: .
j_call: TRBJ1-1
v_call: TRBV29-1

cdr3_aa: CASTVGRGYTGELFF
cdr3_nt: TGTGCCAGTACAGTAGGACGGGGATACACCGGGGAGCTGTTTTTT
d_call: .
cdr3_length: 15
clone_size: .
j_call: TRBJ2-2
v_call: TRBV19

cdr3_aa: CASSVGTSIGDTQYF
cdr3_nt: TGTGCCAGCAGTGTCGGGACTAGCATCGGAGATACGCAGTATTTT
d_call: TRBD2
cdr3_length: 15
clone_size: few
j_call: TRBJ2-3
v_call: TRBV25-1

cdr3_aa: CASSLGASGPTSYEQYF
cdr3_nt: TGCGCCAGCAGCCTGGGGGCTAGCGGACCTACCTCCTACGAGCAGTACTTC
d_call: .
cdr3_length: 17
clone_size: .
j_call: TRBJ2-7
v_call: TRBV5-1

cdr3_aa: CASSPGLAETQYF
cdr3_nt: TGTGCCAGCAGCCCAGGACTAGCGGAGACCCAGTACTTC
d_call: TRBD2
cdr3_length: 13
clone_size: .
j_call: TRBJ2-5
v_call: TRBV6-5